The T cell receptor beta chain described here comes from a study of OX40 agonist ivuxolimab in advanced cancers. The wider study: Cancers in dose escalation were hepatocellular, melanoma, renal cell and head and neck. About 40% of patients had received prior checkpoint inhibitor therapy. Study-level findings and limits: In a subset of nonresponders, normalized T-cell clonal expansion was also low.

On this clone: The antigen is unknown.

Clones were sequenced by immunoSEQ multiplex PCR, and TCRdb holds only the in-frame ones, with some missing. Of some 66,000 clones listed, around 79% are singletons. Per germline, CDR1 SQVTM and CDR2 ANQGSEA. Trimming shortened V by 1 base and J by 7 bases, and 11 bases separated the two germline ends. The CDR3 totals 13 residues. This chain links TRBV29-1 with TRBJ2-1; D possibly uses TRBD1 or TRBD2 (5 bases each). The sequences come from CD4+ or CD8+ T cells sorted from blood, collected in a trial of the OX40 agonist ivuxolimab. This sequence was found in an adult with an advanced solid tumor such as melanoma, head and neck, liver or kidney cancer. CDR3: CSVEAGPGNEQFF. The CDR3 nucleotides read TGCAGCGTTGAAGCGGGACCGGGGAATGAGCAGTTCTTC.